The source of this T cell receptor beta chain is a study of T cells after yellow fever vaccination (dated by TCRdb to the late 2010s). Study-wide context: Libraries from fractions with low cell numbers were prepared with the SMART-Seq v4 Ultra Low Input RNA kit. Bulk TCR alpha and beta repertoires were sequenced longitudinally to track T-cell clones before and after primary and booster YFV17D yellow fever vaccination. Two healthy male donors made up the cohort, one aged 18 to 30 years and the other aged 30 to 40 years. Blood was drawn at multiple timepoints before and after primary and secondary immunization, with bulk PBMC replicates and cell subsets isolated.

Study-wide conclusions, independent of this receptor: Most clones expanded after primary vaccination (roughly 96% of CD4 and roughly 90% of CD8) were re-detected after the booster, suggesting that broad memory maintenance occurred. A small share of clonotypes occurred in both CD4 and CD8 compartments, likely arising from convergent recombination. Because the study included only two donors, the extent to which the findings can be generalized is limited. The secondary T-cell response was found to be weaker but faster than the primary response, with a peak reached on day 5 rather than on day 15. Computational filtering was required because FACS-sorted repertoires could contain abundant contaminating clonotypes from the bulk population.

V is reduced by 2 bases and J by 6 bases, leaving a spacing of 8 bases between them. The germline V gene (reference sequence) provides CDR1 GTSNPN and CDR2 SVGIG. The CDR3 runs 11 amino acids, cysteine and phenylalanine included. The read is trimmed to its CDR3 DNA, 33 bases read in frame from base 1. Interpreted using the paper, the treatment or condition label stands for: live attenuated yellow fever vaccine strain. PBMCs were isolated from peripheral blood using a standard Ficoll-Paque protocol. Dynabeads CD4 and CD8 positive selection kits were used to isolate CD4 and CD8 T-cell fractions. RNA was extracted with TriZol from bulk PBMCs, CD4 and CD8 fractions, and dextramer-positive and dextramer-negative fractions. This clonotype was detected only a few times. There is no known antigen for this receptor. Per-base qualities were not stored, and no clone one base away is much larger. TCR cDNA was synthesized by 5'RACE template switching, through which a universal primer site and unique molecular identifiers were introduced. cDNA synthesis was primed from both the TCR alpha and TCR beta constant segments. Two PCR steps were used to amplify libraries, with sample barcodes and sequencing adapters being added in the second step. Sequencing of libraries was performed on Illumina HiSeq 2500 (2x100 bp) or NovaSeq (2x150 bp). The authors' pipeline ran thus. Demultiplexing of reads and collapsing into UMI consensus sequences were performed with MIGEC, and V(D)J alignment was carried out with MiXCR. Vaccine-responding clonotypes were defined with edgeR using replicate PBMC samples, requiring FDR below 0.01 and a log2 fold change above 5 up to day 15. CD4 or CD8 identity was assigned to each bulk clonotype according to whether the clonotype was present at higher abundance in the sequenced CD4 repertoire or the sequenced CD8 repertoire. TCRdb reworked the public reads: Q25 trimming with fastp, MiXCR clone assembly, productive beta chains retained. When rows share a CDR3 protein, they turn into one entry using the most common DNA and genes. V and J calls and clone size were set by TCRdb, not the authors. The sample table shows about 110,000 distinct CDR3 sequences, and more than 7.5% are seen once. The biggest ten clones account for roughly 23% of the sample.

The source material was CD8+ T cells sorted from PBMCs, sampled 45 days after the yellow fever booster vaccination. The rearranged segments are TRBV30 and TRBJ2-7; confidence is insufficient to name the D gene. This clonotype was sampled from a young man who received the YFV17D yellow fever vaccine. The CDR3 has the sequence CAWSRTVEQYF. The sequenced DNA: TGTGCCTGGAGTCGTACCGTCGAGCAGTACTTC. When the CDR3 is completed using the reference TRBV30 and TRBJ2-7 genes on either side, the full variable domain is SQTIHQWPATLVQPVGSPLSLECTVEGTSNPNLYWYRQAAGRGLQLLFYSVGIGQISSEVPQNLSASRPQDRQFILSSKKLLLSDSGFYLCAWSRTVEQYFGPGTRLTVT.